This T cell receptor (beta chain) appears in the sequencing data of a study of T-cell memory formation after mild COVID-19. Germline CDR1 reads SEHNR; CDR2 reads FQNEAQ (reference sequence). The CDR3 has 15 amino acids. The ends lost 5 bases at V and 3 bases at J; junction bases unmatched: 6. MiXCR was run by TCRdb on the 5' RACE reads, yielding one entry per CDR3 protein. Of about 390,000 distinct CDR3 sequences listed, approximately 15% are singletons. The rearrangement links TRBV7-9 to TRBJ2-3, with 9 bases that match TRBD1. The sequencing input was PBMCs or a T cell subset sorted from them (not recorded which). This TCR derives from a man aged 18 to 35 who had mild COVID-19 (a few samples of this study predate the infection). Cell type and time point are not known. The CDR3, as DNA: TGTGCCAGCAGCGACCGGGACAGGGCAACAGATACGCAGTATTTT. Residues: CASSDRDRATDTQYF.